The 6 T cell receptor beta chains below come from one sample, sequenced in a study of neurological immune-mediated disorders. TCRdb reanalysed the 5' RACE reads using MiXCR and keeps one entry per CDR3 protein. The sample has over 45,000 distinct CDR3 sequences, 3.5% to 4% seen once; the top ten hold 1.9%. Sequenced: CD4+ T cells from blood. Receptors were obtained from a middle-aged woman with multiple sclerosis.

At least ten counts were recorded for this clonotype. This chain links TRBV11-2 with TRBJ2-1; 14 bases map to TRBD2. The CDR3 consists of 17 residues. Germline-derived CDR1 and CDR2 are SGHAT and FQNNGV. J lost 3 bases, V lost 5 bases, and 6 bases had no gene match. The CDR3 spells CASSMGLAGDLYNEQFF. CDR3 nucleotide sequence: TGTGCCAGCAGCATGGGACTAGCGGGGGACCTCTACAATGAGCAGTTCTTC.

This clonotype was counted many times. The gene calls are TRBV7-9 and TRBJ2-6; D may be TRBD1 or TRBD2 (5 bases each). Germline V gene sequence: CDR1 SEHNR, CDR2 FQNEAQ (reference sequence). The V and J ends lost 6 bases and 0 bases respectively, with 18 bases between them. This CDR3 spans 18 amino acids. DNA for the CDR3: TGTGCCAGCAGTCACTACGGTATGGGGGTCTCTGGGGCCAACGTCCTGACTTTC. Amino acids: CASSHYGMGVSGANVLTF.

At least ten counts were recorded for this clonotype. This chain connects TRBV6-6 to TRBJ1-5; D is possibly TRBD1 (5 bases). V was shortened by 7 bases and J by 0 bases, with 22 bases between the two germline ends. The CDR3 covers 18 residues. Germline V gives CDR1 MNHNY, CDR2 SVGAGI (reference sequence). The CDR3 region has the DNA TGTGCCAGCATACACTCCCGCCAGGGTGCAAATAGCAATCAGCCCCAGCATTTT. Its protein is CASIHSRQGANSNQPQHF.

This clonotype was picked up many times. The CDR3 protein is CASRPRGLRTGEKLFF. CDR3 DNA sequence: TGCGCCAGCAGGCCCCGAGGTCTCCGGACGGGCGAAAAACTGTTTTTT. The chain links TRBV4-1 to TRBJ1-4; D not certain. The V gene lost 6 bases and the J gene lost 8 bases, with 22 bases spanning the gap. The CDR3 loop spans 16 amino acids. Per germline, CDR1 MGHRA and CDR2 YSYEKL.

At least ten counts were recorded for this clonotype. V usage is TRBV20-1 and J usage is TRBJ2-1; 10 positions agree with TRBD1. CDR3 length: 14 residues. The germline V gene encodes CDR1 DFQATT and CDR2 SNEGSKA (reference sequence). V trimming: 5 bases; J trimming: 4 bases; junction bases outside the gene matches: 5. In DNA form, the CDR3 reads TGCAGTGCTCACGACAGGGGGCCATACAATGAGCAGTTCTTC. Encoded protein: CSAHDRGPYNEQFF.

This clonotype was seen many times. This chain connects TRBV10-3 to TRBJ2-5; D is perhaps TRBD2 (7 bases). V lost 8 bases to trimming and J lost 5 bases, with 9 bases between them. The germline CDR1 and CDR2 sequences are ENHRY and SYGVKD. This CDR3 contains 11 residues. CDR3 sequence (DNA): TGTGCCATCGGGAGGGGGGAGACCCAGTACTTC. It is translated as CAIGRGETQYF.